This is a list of T cell receptor beta chains from one sample in a study of human T cells and chemical hapten exposure. One entry per CDR3 protein results from TCRdb running MiXCR on the RACE reads. There are approximately 400,000 distinct CDR3 sequences in the sample; about 4.8% occur only once, and about 2.2% lies in the top ten. The source was whole blood, collected in connection with sensitization to the hapten diphenylcyclopropenone (DPC). These receptor sequences come from a woman aged 50 to 65 with alopecia areata. Some clones in this sample may be carry-over from other donors' samples. Each CDR3 is given with its conserved first and last residue. The D gene is left open where the match is weak. The size entry is marked missing in some rows and otherwise reads once, few, many or a size class.

V gene	J gene	D gene	clone size	CDR3 DNA	CDR3 protein
TRBV19	TRBJ1-2	NA	many	TGTGCCAGTAGTATATCCAGCTATGGCTACACCTTC	CASSISSYGYTF
TRBV7-9	TRBJ2-4	NA	NA	TGTGCCAGCAGCGCGGGATTAGCCAAAAACATTCAGTACTTC	CASSAGLAKNIQYF
TRBV12-3/TRBV12-4	TRBJ2-7	NA	few	TGTGCCAGCAGCTCCTCCATGGGGCCAGTTTACGAGCAGTACTTC	CASSSSMGPVYEQYF
TRBV5-1	TRBJ1-1	NA	NA	TGCGCCAGCAGCTTAACAGGGCTCGGGGTGAACACTGAAGCTTTCTTT	CASSLTGLGVNTEAFF
TRBV24-1	TRBJ2-2	NA	many	TGTGCCACCAGTGACCGGGCACAAGGCCGCACCGGGGAGCTGTTTTTT	CATSDRAQGRTGELFF
TRBV4-3	TRBJ2-1	NA	NA	TGCGCCAGCAGCCAAGATTCTGGAGCAGACAATGAGCAGTTCTTC	CASSQDSGADNEQFF
TRBV19	TRBJ2-2	NA	NA	TGTGCCACCCTGGGCCCTGCAGTTAACACCGGGGAGCTGTTTTTT	CATLGPAVNTGELFF
TRBV6-2/TRBV6-3	TRBJ1-1	TRBD1	NA	TGTGCCAGCAGTTTCCCAAGGGACAGGGGGAACACTGAAGCTTTCTTT	CASSFPRDRGNTEAFF
TRBV4-1	TRBJ2-1	NA	many	TGCGCCAGCAGCCAAGGATGGGGTAGCTCCTACAATGAGCAGTTCTTC	CASSQGWGSSYNEQFF
TRBV7-3	TRBJ2-5	NA	few	TGTGCCAGCAGCTTAGGGGCACAGCTGGAGACCCAGTACTTC	CASSLGAQLETQYF
TRBV27	TRBJ1-1	NA	NA	TGTGCCAGCAGTTTGACAGGTTTTACTGAAGCTTTCTTT	CASSLTGFTEAFF
TRBV27	TRBJ2-7	NA	many	TGTGCCAGCAAGGGGGTCTCCTACGAGCAGTACTTC	CASKGVSYEQYF
TRBV6-2/TRBV6-3	TRBJ2-3	NA	many	TGTGCCAGCAGTTACTGGGGGGCCAACACAGATACGCAGTATTTT	CASSYWGANTDTQYF
TRBV7-2	TRBJ2-1	NA	few	TGTGCCAGCAGTCGGGGGACTTTGGACCATGAGCAGTTCTTC	CASSRGTLDHEQFF
TRBV5-4	TRBJ2-5	TRBD2	many	TGTGCCAGCAGCTCCCCGGGGACTAGCGCAGAGACCCAGTACTTC	CASSSPGTSAETQYF
TRBV29-1	TRBJ1-1	NA	NA	TGCAGCGTTGAGTCCAACACTGAAGCTTTCTTT	CSVESNTEAFF
TRBV9	TRBJ2-3	TRBD1	many	TGTGCCAGCAGCGTAGGGGGACAGGGTGCGGATACGCAGTATTTT	CASSVGGQGADTQYF
TRBV30	TRBJ2-5	NA	few	TGTGCCTGGACACCCAGGGGGGAGGGGGAGACCCAGTACTTC	CAWTPRGEGETQYF
TRBV13	TRBJ2-1	NA	many	TGTGCCAGCAGCCCGACTAAAGCCTCCTACAATGAGCAGTTCTTC	CASSPTKASYNEQFF
TRBV7-2	TRBJ2-3	NA	many	TGTGCCAGCAGCTTAACCCCCGGCCGGAGCACAGATACGCAGTATTTT	CASSLTPGRSTDTQYF
TRBV12-3/TRBV12-4	TRBJ2-7	NA	many	TGTGCCAGCAGTTCCCCCGGGGTGAGCTCCTACGAGCAGTACTTC	CASSSPGVSSYEQYF
TRBV5-1	TRBJ2-6	NA	many	TGCGCCAGCAGCACGGGAGAAAAAGGTGGGGCCAACGTCCTGACTTTC	CASSTGEKGGANVLTF
TRBV3-1	TRBJ2-3	NA	many	TGTGCCAGCACCATGTCCGGGACACCCACAGATACGCAGTATTTT	CASTMSGTPTDTQYF
TRBV27	TRBJ2-5	TRBD1	few	TGTGCCAGCAGATCGGACAGGGAGTTGCGAGAGACCCAGTACTTC	CASRSDRELRETQYF
TRBV7-9	TRBJ2-7	NA	many	TGTGCCAGCAGCCCGGCCGATACTTACGAGCAGTACTTC	CASSPADTYEQYF
TRBV6-1	TRBJ2-3	TRBD2	many	TGTGCCAGCAGCCCTAGAGTAGCGGGGGAAGGAACAGATACGCAGTATTTT	CASSPRVAGEGTDTQYF
TRBV6-5	TRBJ2-3	NA	many	TGTGCCAGCACTGGGATCGGCACAGATACGCAGTATTTT	CASTGIGTDTQYF
TRBV7-9	TRBJ2-2	NA	many	TGTGCCAGCAGCTTAGGGGGCCCCGCCGGGGAGCTGTTTTTT	CASSLGGPAGELFF
TRBV19	TRBJ2-5	TRBD2	NA	TGTGCCAGGTCGCGGACTAGCGGGGGAACCGCGGAGACCCAGTACTTC	CARSRTSGGTAETQYF
TRBV7-2	TRBJ1-5	NA	few	TGTGCCAGCAGCCGTGCAATGTGGGATCAGCCCCAGCATTTT	CASSRAMWDQPQHF
TRBV3-1	TRBJ2-7	NA	many	TGTGCCAGCAGCCAATCACCCGGGGATCCCGAGCAGTACTTC	CASSQSPGDPEQYF
TRBV12-3/TRBV12-4	TRBJ2-7	TRBD1	many	TGTGCCAGCAGCTCCCAGGGGGTTCACGAGCAGTACTTC	CASSSQGVHEQYF